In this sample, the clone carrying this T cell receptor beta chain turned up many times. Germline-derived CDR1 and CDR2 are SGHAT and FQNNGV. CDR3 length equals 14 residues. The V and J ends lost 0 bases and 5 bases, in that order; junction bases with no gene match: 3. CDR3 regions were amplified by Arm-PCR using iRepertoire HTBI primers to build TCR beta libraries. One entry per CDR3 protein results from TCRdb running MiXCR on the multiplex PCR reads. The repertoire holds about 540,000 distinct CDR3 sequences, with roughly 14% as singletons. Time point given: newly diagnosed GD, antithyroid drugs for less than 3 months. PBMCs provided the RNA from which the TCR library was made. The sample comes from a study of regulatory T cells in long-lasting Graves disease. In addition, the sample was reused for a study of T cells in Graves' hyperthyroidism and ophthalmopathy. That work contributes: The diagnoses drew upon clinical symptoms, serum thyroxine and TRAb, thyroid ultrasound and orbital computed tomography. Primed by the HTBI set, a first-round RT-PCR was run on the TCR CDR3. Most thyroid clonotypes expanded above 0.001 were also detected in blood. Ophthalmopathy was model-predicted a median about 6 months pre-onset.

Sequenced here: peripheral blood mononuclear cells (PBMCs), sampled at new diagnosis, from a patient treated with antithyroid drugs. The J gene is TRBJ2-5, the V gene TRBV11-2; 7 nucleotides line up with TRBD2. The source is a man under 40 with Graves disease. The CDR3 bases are TGTGCCAGCAGCTTAGAGTACGGGGGGGAGACCCAGTACTTC. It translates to CASSLEYGGETQYF.